One and the same sample provided the 28 T cell receptor beta chains below, sequenced in a study of blood T cells in healthy people across ages. It was with a sample-barcoded 5' primer and a J-beta primer mix that a second PCR of about 6 to 12 cycles was run. TCRdb reanalysed the 5' RACE reads using MiXCR and keeps one entry per CDR3 protein. Here the sample spans roughly 700,000 distinct CDR3 sequences, 45% to 50% being singletons. Sample: blood. The receptors shown here come from a woman between 55 and 75 years old in good health.

The V and J genes are TRBV5-1 and TRBJ2-1, with no clear D. The germline gives CDR1 SGHRS, CDR2 YFSETQ. V was cut by 0 bases and J by 10 bases, with 14 bases left in between. CDR3 length: 14 residues. CDR3 nucleotide sequence: TGCGCCAGCAGCTTGGTTCCCGGCCCTGGGGAGCAGTTCTTC. Protein sequence: CASSLVPGPGEQFF.

The chain has TRBV20-1 and TRBJ1-2; no firm D call. The germline V gene has CDR1 DFQATT and CDR2 SNEGSKA (reference sequence). The CDR3 is 12 residues long. Trimming pared 0 bases from V and 7 bases from J, leaving 9 bases between. The CDR3 here is CSARDLAGGYTF. The DNA for the CDR3 is TGCAGTGCTAGAGACCTGGCGGGTGGCTACACCTTC.

There are many counts of this clonotype. The genes are TRBV7-2 and TRBJ2-7, with D hard to call. The CDR3 length is 14 residues. Trimming left V 1 base short and J 6 bases short, with 13 bases between. Germline CDR1 and CDR2: SGHTA and FQGNSA. The CDR3 is CASSLGWRGGEQYF. The CDR3 nucleotides read TGTGCCAGCAGCTTAGGTTGGCGCGGCGGCGAGCAGTACTTC.

About this clonotype: One junction end does not reproduce the germline sequence, and a read error may be involved. The V call is TRBV7-2, the J call TRBJ2-7; 8 nucleotides match TRBD1. The CDR3 covers 13 residues. The germline V gene encodes CDR1 SGHTA and CDR2 FQGNSA. The CDR3 DNA sequence: TGTGCCAGCAGCGAGGGACAGGTTCTCGAGCTGTACTTC. Its protein product is CASSEGQVLELYF. Looking up the rest from reference TRBV7-2 and TRBJ2-7 gives the full variable domain: GAGVSQSPSNKVTEKGKDVELRCDPISGHTALYWYRQSLGQGLEFLIYFQGNSAPDKSGLPSDRFSAERTGGSVSTLTIQRTQQEDSAVYLCASSEGQVLELYFGPGTRLTVT.

The V and J genes are TRBV3-1 and TRBJ1-2, with 7 bases fitting TRBD1. V shed 3 bases, J shed 5 bases, and the junction held 9 bases outside the gene matches. Germline V gene sequence: CDR1 LGHDT, CDR2 YNNKEL (reference sequence). There are 15 residues in the CDR3. The CDR3 bases are TGTGCCAGCAGCCAGTGGGACAGACGAGAATATGGCTACACCTTC. Amino acids: CASSQWDRREYGYTF.

This clonotype was detected a few times. The chain links TRBV7-2 to TRBJ2-2, with 11 bases fitting TRBD2. Unmatched junction bases numbered 2, after V lost 7 bases and J lost 4 bases. This CDR3 region has 14 residues. Per the germline V gene, CDR1 is SGHTA and CDR2 is FQGNSA. The CDR3 spells CASTGTSGTGELFF. CDR3 bases: TGTGCCAGCACGGGGACTAGCGGCACCGGGGAGCTGTTTTTT. The complete variable domain, with remaining parts taken from reference TRBV7-2 and TRBJ2-2, reads GAGVSQSPSNKVTEKGKDVELRCDPISGHTALYWYRQSLGQGLEFLIYFQGNSAPDKSGLPSDRFSAERTGGSVSTLTIQRTQQEDSAVYLCASTGTSGTGELFFGEGSRLTVL.

Notes on this clonotype: A single base separates this from a much larger clone, so it may be a read error. The rearrangement joins TRBV6-5 to TRBJ2-7, with D possibly being TRBD1 (6 bases). Trimming removed 6 bases at V and 2 bases at J, with 11 bases between. The CDR3 runs to 13 residues. The germline gives CDR1 MNHEY, CDR2 SVGAGI. For the CDR3, the DNA is TGTGCCAGCAGCTCGGACAGACCCTACGAGCAGTACTTC. Its translation is CASSSDRPYEQYF.

The chain joins TRBV5-6 to TRBJ2-1, with 8 bases lining up with TRBD1. V shed 3 bases and J 5 bases; nucleotides not matched to a gene: 10. Germline values: CDR1 SGHDT, CDR2 YYEEEE. This CDR3 spans 16 amino acids. CDR3 nucleotides: TGTGCCAGCAGCTCCGGGACAGGTGCTGGCCACAATGAGCAGTTCTTC. This codes for CASSSGTGAGHNEQFF.

A few counts support this clonotype. The junction departs from germline at one end; a sequencing error may be responsible. V is TRBV4-2 and J is TRBJ2-5; tentative D call: TRBD2 (5 bases). This CDR3 is built from 14 residues. The V gene's germline CDR1 is LGHNA and CDR2 YNFKEQ. The CDR3 spells CVSSQGVLEETQYF. Written as DNA, the CDR3 is TGTGTCAGCAGCCAAGGAGTACTAGAAGAGACCCAGTACTTC.

The chain uses TRBV4-3 and TRBJ2-7; D is unclear. Looked up from germline, CDR1 is LGHNA and CDR2 is YSLEER. This CDR3 is built from 15 residues. The V and J ends lost 1 base and 0 bases respectively, with 10 bases between them. CDR3 amino acids: CASSQVSGYSYEQYF. The CDR3 nucleotides read TGCGCCAGCAGCCAAGTGTCCGGGTACTCCTACGAGCAGTACTTC.

This clonotype came up a few times. The chain is built from TRBV7-2 and TRBJ2-5; D may correspond to TRBD1 or TRBD2 (5 bases each). Trimming stripped 3 bases from V and 2 bases from J, with 13 bases between. The CDR3 totals 15 residues. The germline V gene has CDR1 SGHTA and CDR2 FQGNSA. This CDR3 reads CASSFRGLGQETQYF. CDR3 in DNA: TGTGCCAGCAGCTTCCGGGGCTTGGGGCAAGAGACCCAGTACTTC.

The J gene is TRBJ2-1, the V gene TRBV6-5, with a possible D match to TRBD2 (6 bases). Germline V CDR1 and CDR2: MNHEY, SVGAGI. CDR3 length: 14 residues. V lost 5 bases and J 6 bases, leaving 14 bases between the germline ends. The CDR3 DNA reads as TGTGCCAGCAGTCGGGACTCGCGGGCCAATGAGCAGTTCTTC. Translated, it gives CASSRDSRANEQFF.

This chain joins TRBV18 and TRBJ2-3; D gene uncertain. V was shortened by 2 bases and J by 6 bases, with 12 bases between the two germline ends. The CDR3 runs 14 residues. CDR1 is KGHSH and CDR2 is LQKENI in the germline V gene. CDR3 sequence (DNA): TGTGCCAGCTCACCATCGGGCCTGGGGGATACGCAGTATTTT. Encoded protein: CASSPSGLGDTQYF. Based on the CDR3 plus reference TRBV18 and TRBJ2-3, the full variable domain is NAGVMQNPRHLVRRRGQEARLRCSPMKGHSHVYWYRQLPEEGLKFMVYLQKENIIDESGMPKERFSAEFPKEGPSILRIQQVVRGDSAAYFCASSPSGLGDTQYFGPGTRLTVL.

J is TRBJ1-2 and V is TRBV5-1; 9 bases fit TRBD1. This CDR3 has 14 amino acids. Trimming at V came to 4 bases and at J to 1 base, leaving 2 bases not matched to a gene. Germline V gives CDR1 SGHRS, CDR2 YFSETQ. The CDR3 loop reads CASSRDRDNYGYTF. CDR3 nucleotides: TGCGCCAGCAGCAGGGACAGGGATAACTATGGCTACACCTTC. Combining the CDR3 with reference TRBV5-1 and TRBJ1-2 gives the whole variable domain KAGVTQTPRYLIKTRGQQVTLSCSPISGHRSVSWYQQTPGQGLQFLFEYFSETQRNKGNFPGRFSGRQFSNSRSEMNVSTLELGDSALYLCASSRDRDNYGYTFGSGTRLTVV.

The chain combines TRBV18 with TRBJ1-5; D call uncertain. The germline CDR1 and CDR2 sequences are KGHSH and LQKENI. Trimming cost V 2 bases and J 7 bases, with 12 bases left between them. This CDR3 region has 14 residues. Here the CDR3 DNA reads TGTGCCAGCTCACCAGGGATAAACGGGCAGCCCCAGCATTTT. Amino acids: CASSPGINGQPQHF.

The chain combines TRBV7-2 with TRBJ2-4; D unclear. The last part of the DNA fits TRBJ2-7 better; the J call may be wrong. The CDR3 is made up of 13 amino acids. Germline assignment: CDR1 SGHTA and CDR2 FQGNSA. This CDR3 reads CASSLSSGLEQYF. The DNA for the CDR3 is TGTGCCAGCAGCTTAAGTTCGGGCCTCGAGCAGTACTTC.

The chain couples TRBV20-1 to TRBJ2-7, with D uncertain. V lost 3 bases, J lost 3 bases, and 6 bases lay in between. The CDR3 contains 11 residues. Germline V gene data show CDR1 as DFQATT and CDR2 as SNEGSKA (reference sequence). The DNA of the CDR3 is TGCAGTGCTAGGAAGGTCTACGAGCAGTACTTC. Translation: CSARKVYEQYF.

This clonotype showed up just a few times. V is TRBV28 and J is TRBJ1-1; no clear D gene. The germline V gene encodes CDR1 MDHEN and CDR2 SYDVKM. This CDR3 has 11 amino acids. V lost 8 bases and J 5 bases, leaving 9 bases between the germline ends. The CDR3 loop reads CASGRRTEAFF. For the CDR3, the DNA is TGTGCCAGCGGTAGGCGAACTGAAGCTTTCTTT.

This sequence joins TRBV6-1 and TRBJ2-7; no definite D call. CDR3 size: 13 residues. Trimming took off 7 bases at V and 4 bases at J, with 14 bases between the two ends. Germline-derived CDR1 and CDR2 are MNHNS and SASEGT. As DNA, the CDR3 is TGTGCCAGCACCCCTCGGGCGATGTACGAGCAGTACTTC. This encodes CASTPRAMYEQYF.

This clonotype appeared a few times. This chain joins TRBV7-2 and TRBJ2-7; a weak D match, TRBD1 (6 bases). This CDR3 comprises 15 residues. CDR1 and CDR2 from the germline V gene are SGHTA and FQGNSA. Deletions cut 5 bases from V and 0 bases from J, with 14 bases between. The CDR3 here is CASSTQGPSSYEQYF. The CDR3 nucleotides are TGTGCCAGCAGCACACAGGGTCCGAGCTCCTACGAGCAGTACTTC.

The chain combines TRBV20-1 with TRBJ2-7; possibly TRBD2 for D (5 bases). The ends were cut back, 7 bases at V and 0 bases at J, with 16 bases in the middle. The CDR3 is made up of 14 amino acids. The V gene's germline CDR1 is DFQATT and CDR2 SNEGSKA (reference sequence). The CDR3 DNA reads as TGCAGTGTTACTTCCGCGCGGGTCTCCTACGAGCAGTACTTC. Protein: CSVTSARVSYEQYF.

The CDR3 DNA reads as TGTGCCAGCAGTTTTTTGGGGGCTGAGCAGTACTTC. It translates to CASSFLGAEQYF. The V and J genes are TRBV28 and TRBJ2-7, with D maybe TRBD1 (6 bases). The germline V gene has CDR1 MDHEN and CDR2 SYDVKM. Trimming cost V 3 bases and J 7 bases, with 10 bases left between them. The CDR3 totals 12 residues.

This clonotype was detected only a few times. V gene TRBV7-2 combines with J gene TRBJ1-2, with 7 bases that match TRBD1. Germline V gives CDR1 SGHTA, CDR2 FQGNSA. The CDR3 length is 15 residues. V lost 0 bases, J lost 6 bases, and 7 bases stayed unmatched. The CDR3 loop is CASSLAPGRGDGYTF. The CDR3, as DNA: TGTGCCAGCAGCTTAGCGCCAGGCAGGGGGGATGGCTACACCTTC.

This chain uses TRBV7-2 with TRBJ2-1, with D perhaps TRBD2 (6 bases). CDR1 is SGHTA and CDR2 is FQGNSA in the germline V gene. V lost 5 bases and J 6 bases, leaving 20 bases between the germline ends. The CDR3 runs 16 residues. The CDR3 is CASSKTPGLGANEQFF. CDR3 sequence (DNA): TGTGCCAGCAGCAAAACCCCGGGACTTGGGGCCAATGAGCAGTTCTTC.

The gene calls are TRBV20-1 and TRBJ1-1; no clear D. The CDR3 contains 14 residues. The germline V gene encodes CDR1 DFQATT and CDR2 SNEGSKA (reference sequence). V was pared by 0 bases and J by 9 bases, with 17 bases between. This CDR3 is CSARDSRDFEKAFF. The CDR3, as DNA: TGCAGTGCTAGAGATTCGAGGGATTTTGAGAAAGCTTTCTTT.

The table lists this clonotype with many counts. Relative to the germline gene, one junction end is altered; a read error may explain this. The CDR3 reads CASSFTETQYF. CDR3 DNA sequence: TGCGCCAGCAGCTTTACGGAGACCCAGTACTTC. The rearrangement joins TRBV7-9 to TRBJ2-5; no reliable D call. This CDR3 spans 11 amino acids. CDR1 and CDR2 (germline): SEHNR, FQNEAQ (reference sequence).

This chain uses TRBV10-3 with TRBJ2-1; D tentatively fits TRBD1 or TRBD2 (6 bases each). The CDR3 contains 16 residues. Germline values: CDR1 ENHRY, CDR2 SYGVKD. V lost 0 bases and J lost 8, with 17 bases in between. CDR3 amino acids: CAISESRGASSHEQFF. The CDR3 DNA reads as TGTGCCATCAGTGAGTCGAGGGGGGCTAGCTCCCATGAGCAGTTCTTC.

This clonotype was seen a handful of times. The chain recombines TRBV2 with TRBJ1-1, with D uncertain. V lost 3 bases, J lost 3 bases, and 11 bases lay in between. Germline assignment: CDR1 SNHLY and CDR2 FYNNEI. CDR3 length: 14 amino acids. CDR3 sequence: CASSDTEGDTEAFF. The CDR3 region has the DNA TGTGCCAGCAGTGACACCGAGGGAGACACTGAAGCTTTCTTT.